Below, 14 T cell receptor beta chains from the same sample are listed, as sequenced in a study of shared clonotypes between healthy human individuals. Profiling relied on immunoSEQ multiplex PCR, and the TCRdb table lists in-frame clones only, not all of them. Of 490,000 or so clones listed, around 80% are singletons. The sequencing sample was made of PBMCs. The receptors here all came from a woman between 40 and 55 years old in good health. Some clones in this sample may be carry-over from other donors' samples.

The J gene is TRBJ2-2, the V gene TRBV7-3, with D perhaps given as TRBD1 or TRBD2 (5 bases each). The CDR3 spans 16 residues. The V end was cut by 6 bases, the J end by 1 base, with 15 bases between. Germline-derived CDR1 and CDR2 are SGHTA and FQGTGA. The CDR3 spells CASRPTGTLNTGELFF. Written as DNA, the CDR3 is TGTGCCAGCAGACCAACGGGGACCTTGAACACCGGGGAGCTGTTTTTT.

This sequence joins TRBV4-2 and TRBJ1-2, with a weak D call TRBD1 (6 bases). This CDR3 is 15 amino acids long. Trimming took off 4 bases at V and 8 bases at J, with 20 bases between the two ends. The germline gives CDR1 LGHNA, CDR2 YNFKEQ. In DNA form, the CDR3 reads TGTGCCAGCAGCCTATCAGGGGACTCAGTCTTGGGCTACACCTTC. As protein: CASSLSGDSVLGYTF.

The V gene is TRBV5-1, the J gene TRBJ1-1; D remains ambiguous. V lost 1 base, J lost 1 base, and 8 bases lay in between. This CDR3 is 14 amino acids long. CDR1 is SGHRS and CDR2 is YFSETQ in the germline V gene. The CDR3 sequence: CASSLLDGNTEAFF. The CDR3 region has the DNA TGCGCCAGCAGCTTGTTGGACGGGAACACTGAAGCTTTCTTT.

DNA for the CDR3: TGTGCCAGTAGCCAGGGGTCAGATACGCAGTATTTT. Its translation is CASSQGSDTQYF. V is TRBV19 and J is TRBJ2-3; TRBD1 might be the D (6 bases). The CDR3 has 12 residues. The germline V and J ends were trimmed by 6 bases and 4 bases, with 8 bases remaining between them. Per the germline V gene, CDR1 is LNHDA and CDR2 is SQIVND (reference sequence).

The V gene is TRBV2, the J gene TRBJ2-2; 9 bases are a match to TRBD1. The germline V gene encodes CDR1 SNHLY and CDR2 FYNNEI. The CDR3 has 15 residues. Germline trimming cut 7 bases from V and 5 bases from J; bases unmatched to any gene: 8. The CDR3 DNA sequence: TGTGCCAGCACCCGGGACAGGGTGATAACCGGGGAGCTGTTTTTT. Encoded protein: CASTRDRVITGELFF.

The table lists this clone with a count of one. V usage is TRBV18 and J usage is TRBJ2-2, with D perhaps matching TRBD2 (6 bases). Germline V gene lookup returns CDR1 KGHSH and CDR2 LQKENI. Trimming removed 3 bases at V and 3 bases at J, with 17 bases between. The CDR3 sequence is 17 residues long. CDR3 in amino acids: CASSPRAGSADTGELFF. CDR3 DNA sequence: TGTGCCAGCTCACCCAGGGCCGGGAGCGCTGACACCGGGGAGCTGTTTTTT.

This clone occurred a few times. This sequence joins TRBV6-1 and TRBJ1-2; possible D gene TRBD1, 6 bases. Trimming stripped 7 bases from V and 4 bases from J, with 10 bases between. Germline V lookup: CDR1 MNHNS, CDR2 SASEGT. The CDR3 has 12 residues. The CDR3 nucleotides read TGTGCCAGCAACCGACAGGCCTATGGCTACACCTTC. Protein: CASNRQAYGYTF.

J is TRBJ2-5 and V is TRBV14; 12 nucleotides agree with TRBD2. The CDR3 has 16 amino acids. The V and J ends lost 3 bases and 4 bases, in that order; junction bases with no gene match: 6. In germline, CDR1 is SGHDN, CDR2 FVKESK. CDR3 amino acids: CASSHSPGLAGETQYF. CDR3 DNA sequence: TGTGCCAGCAGCCACTCCCCGGGACTAGCGGGAGAGACCCAGTACTTC.

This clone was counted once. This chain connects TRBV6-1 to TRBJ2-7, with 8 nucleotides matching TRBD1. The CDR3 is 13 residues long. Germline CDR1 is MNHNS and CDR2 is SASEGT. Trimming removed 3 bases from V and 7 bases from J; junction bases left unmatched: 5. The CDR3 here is CASSDRGLREQYF. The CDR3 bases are TGTGCCAGCAGTGACAGGGGGCTGAGGGAGCAGTACTTC.

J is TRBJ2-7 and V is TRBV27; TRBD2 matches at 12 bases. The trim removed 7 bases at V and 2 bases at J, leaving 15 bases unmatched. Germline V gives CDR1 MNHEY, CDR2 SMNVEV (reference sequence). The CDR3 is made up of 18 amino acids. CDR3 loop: CASNPGGRPSGRAYEQYF. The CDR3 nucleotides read TGTGCCAGCAACCCGGGGGGGCGACCTAGCGGGAGGGCCTACGAGCAGTACTTC.

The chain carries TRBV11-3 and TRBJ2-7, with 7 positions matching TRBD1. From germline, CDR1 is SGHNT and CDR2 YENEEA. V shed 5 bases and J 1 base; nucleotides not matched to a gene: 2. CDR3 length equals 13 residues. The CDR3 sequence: CASSPQGSYEQYF. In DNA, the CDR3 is TGTGCCAGCAGCCCACAGGGGTCCTACGAGCAGTACTTC.

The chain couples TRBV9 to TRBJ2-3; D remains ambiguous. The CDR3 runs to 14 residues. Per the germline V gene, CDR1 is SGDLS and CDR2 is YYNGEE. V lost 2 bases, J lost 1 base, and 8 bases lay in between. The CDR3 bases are TGTGCCAGCAGCGTTACTTCCCGCACAGATACGCAGTATTTT. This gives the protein CASSVTSRTDTQYF. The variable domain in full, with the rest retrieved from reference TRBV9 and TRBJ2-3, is DSGVTQTPKHLITATGQRVTLRCSPRSGDLSVYWYQQSLDQGLQFLIQYYNGEERAKGNILERFSAQQFPDLHSELNLSSLELGDSALYFCASSVTSRTDTQYFGPGTRLTVL.

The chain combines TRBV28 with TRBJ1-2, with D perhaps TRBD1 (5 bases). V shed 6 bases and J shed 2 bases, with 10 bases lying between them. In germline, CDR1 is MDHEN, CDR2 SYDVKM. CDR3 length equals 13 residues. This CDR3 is CASSQGRNYGYTF. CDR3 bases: TGTGCCAGCAGCCAGGGACGGAACTATGGCTACACCTTC.

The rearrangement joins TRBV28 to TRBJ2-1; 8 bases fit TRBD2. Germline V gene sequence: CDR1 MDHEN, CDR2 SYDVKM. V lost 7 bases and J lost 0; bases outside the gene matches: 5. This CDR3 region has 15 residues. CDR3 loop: CASTIAGSSYNEQFF. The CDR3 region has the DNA TGTGCCAGCACCATAGCGGGGAGCTCCTACAATGAGCAGTTCTTC.